This T cell receptor beta chain appears in the sequencing data of a study of T-cell memory formation after mild COVID-19. TCRdb ran MiXCR on the 5' RACE reads and lists one entry per CDR3 protein. The sample carries some 150,000 distinct CDR3 sequences, 6% recorded once. This clonotype was counted at least ten times. The CDR3 loop spans 13 amino acids. Trimming shortened V by 0 bases and J by 11 bases, and 13 bases separated the two germline ends. Per germline, CDR1 ENHRY and CDR2 SYGVKD. The chain is built from TRBV10-3 and TRBJ2-5; TRBD1 is a possible D gene (9 bases). This TCR was sampled from an adult woman who had mild COVID-19 (a few samples of this study predate the infection). Cell type and time point are not known. The sample consisted of PBMCs or a T cell subset sorted from them (not recorded which). The CDR3 bases are TGTGCCATCAGTGAGTCTAGCGGGACAGGGCAGTACTTC. Protein product: CAISESSGTGQYF.